This TCR beta chain was observed in a study of OX40 agonist ivuxolimab in advanced cancers. Measured with immunoSEQ multiplex PCR; TCRdb has only the in-frame clones, and not every one. The sample holds approximately 91,000 clones; about 86% are singletons and the top ten take roughly 2.1%. This CDR3 is built from 14 residues. CDR1 and CDR2 from the germline V gene are PRHDT and FYEKMQ (reference sequence). The V and J ends lost 2 bases and 3 bases respectively, with 9 bases between them. Study-wide results and limits: Among the nonresponders, some also had low normalized T-cell clonal expansion.

To note about this clone: Its matching antigen is unknown.

The chain combines TRBV13 with TRBJ2-3, with D uncertain. The TCR sequence derives from an adult with an advanced solid tumor such as melanoma, head and neck, liver or kidney cancer. The specimen was CD4+ or CD8+ T cells sorted from blood, collected in a trial of the OX40 agonist ivuxolimab. The CDR3: CASSLLGDTDTQYF. CDR3 bases: TGTGCCAGCAGCTTACTTGGTGATACAGATACGCAGTATTTT.